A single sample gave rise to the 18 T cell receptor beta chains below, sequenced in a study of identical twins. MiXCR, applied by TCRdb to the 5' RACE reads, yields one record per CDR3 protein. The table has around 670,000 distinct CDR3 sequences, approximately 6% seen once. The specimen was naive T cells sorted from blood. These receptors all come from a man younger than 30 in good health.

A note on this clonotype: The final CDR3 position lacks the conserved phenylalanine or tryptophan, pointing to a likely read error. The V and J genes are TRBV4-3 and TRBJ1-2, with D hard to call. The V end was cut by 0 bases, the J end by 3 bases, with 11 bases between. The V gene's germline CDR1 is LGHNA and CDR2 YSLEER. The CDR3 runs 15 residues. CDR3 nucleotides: TGCGCCAGCAGCCAAGAGGTGCTCTTCGACTATGGCTACACCATC. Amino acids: CASSQEVLFDYGYTI.

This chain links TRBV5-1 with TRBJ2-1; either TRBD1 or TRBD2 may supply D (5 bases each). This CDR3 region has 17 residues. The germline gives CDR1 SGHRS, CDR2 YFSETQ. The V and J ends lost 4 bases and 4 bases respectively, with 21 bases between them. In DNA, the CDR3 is TGCGCCAGCAGCCTAGTAGCTGGGGGTTTGCAGTACAATGAGCAGTTCTTC. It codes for CASSLVAGGLQYNEQFF.

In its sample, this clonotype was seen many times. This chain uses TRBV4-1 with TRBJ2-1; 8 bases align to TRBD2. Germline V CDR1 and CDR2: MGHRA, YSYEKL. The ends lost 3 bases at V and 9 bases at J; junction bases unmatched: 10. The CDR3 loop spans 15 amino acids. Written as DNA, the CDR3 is TGCGCCAGCAGCCAGCTAACCGGGACTAGTACTGAGCAGTTCTTC. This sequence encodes CASSQLTGTSTEQFF.

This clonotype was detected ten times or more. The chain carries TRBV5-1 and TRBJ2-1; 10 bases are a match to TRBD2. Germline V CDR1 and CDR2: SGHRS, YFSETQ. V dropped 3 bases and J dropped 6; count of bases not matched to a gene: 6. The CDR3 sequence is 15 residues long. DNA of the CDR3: TGCGCCAGCAGCTGGGGGGCTAGCGGGAGCAATGAGCAGTTCTTC. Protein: CASSWGASGSNEQFF.

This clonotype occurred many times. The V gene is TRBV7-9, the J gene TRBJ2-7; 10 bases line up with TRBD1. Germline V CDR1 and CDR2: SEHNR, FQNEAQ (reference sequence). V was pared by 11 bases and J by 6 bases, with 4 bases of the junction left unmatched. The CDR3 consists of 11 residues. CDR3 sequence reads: CAAGQGGEQYF. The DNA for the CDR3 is TGTGCCGCCGGACAGGGGGGCGAGCAGTACTTC.

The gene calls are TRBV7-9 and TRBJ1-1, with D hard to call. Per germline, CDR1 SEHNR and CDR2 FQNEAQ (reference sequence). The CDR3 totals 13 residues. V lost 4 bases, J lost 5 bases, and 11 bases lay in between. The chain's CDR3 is CASSSLGWTEAFF. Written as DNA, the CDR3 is TGTGCCAGCAGCTCGCTGGGGTGGACTGAAGCTTTCTTT.

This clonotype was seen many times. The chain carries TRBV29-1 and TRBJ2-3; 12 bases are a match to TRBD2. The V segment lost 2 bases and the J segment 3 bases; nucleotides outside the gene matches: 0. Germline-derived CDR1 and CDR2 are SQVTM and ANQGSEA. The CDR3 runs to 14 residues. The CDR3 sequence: CSVELAGGTDTQYF. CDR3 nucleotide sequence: TGCAGCGTTGAACTAGCGGGAGGGACAGATACGCAGTATTTT.

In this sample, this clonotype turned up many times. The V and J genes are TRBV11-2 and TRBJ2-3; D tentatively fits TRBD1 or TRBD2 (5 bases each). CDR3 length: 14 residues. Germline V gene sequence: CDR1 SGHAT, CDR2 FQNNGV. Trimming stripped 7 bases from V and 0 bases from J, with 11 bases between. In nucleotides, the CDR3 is TGTGCCAGCAACATGGGGACCAGCACAGATACGCAGTATTTT. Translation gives CASNMGTSTDTQYF.

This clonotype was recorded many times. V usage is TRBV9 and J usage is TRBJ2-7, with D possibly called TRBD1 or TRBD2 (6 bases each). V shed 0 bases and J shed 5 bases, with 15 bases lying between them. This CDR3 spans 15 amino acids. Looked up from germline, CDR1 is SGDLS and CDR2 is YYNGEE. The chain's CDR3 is CASSVGFGGPDEQYF. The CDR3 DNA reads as TGTGCCAGCAGCGTAGGTTTTGGGGGGCCTGACGAGCAGTACTTC.

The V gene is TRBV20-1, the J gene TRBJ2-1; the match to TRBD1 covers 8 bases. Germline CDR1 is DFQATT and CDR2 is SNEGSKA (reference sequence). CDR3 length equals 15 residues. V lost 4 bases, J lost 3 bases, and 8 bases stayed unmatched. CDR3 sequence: CSATRGRGYYNEQFF. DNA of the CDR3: TGCAGTGCTACCAGGGGGCGGGGATACTACAATGAGCAGTTCTTC.

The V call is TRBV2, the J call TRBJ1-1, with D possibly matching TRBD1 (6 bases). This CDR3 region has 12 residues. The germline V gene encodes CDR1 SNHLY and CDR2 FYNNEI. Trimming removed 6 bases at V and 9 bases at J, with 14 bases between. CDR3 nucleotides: TGTGCCAGCAGGATGGACAGAGAAAAAGCTTTCTTT. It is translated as CASRMDREKAFF.

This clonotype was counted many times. This CDR3 is CSARETSGQETQYF. The CDR3 region has the DNA TGCAGTGCTAGAGAAACTAGCGGGCAAGAGACCCAGTACTTC. The chain employs TRBV20-1 and TRBJ2-5, with 9 bases matching TRBD2. Germline CDR1 DFQATT, CDR2 SNEGSKA (reference sequence). CDR3 length equals 14 residues. V gave up 0 bases and J gave up 2 bases; unmatched junction bases: 1.

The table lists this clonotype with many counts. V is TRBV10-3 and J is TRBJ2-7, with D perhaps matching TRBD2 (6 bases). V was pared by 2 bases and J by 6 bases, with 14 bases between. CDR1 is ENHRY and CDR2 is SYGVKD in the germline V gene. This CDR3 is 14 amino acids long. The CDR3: CAISEVSAGSEQYV. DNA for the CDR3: TGTGCCATCAGTGAGGTGTCTGCGGGGAGCGAGCAGTACGTC.

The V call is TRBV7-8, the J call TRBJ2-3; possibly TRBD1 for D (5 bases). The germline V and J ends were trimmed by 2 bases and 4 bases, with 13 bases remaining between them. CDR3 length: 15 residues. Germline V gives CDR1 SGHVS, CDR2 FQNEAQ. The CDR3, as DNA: TGTGCCAGCAGCTTATCCATCAGGGCCCCAGATACGCAGTATTTT. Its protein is CASSLSIRAPDTQYF.

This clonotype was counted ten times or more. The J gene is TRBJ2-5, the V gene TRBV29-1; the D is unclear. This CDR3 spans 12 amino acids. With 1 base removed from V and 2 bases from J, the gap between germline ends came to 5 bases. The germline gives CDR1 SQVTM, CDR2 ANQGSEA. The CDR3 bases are TGCAGCGTTGAAGGGCAGCAAGAGACCCAGTACTTC. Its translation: CSVEGQQETQYF.

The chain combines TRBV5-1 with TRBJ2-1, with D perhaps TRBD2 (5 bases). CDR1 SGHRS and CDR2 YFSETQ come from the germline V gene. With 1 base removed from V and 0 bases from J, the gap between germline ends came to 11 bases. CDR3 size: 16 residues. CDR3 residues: CASSLQGGTSYNEQFF. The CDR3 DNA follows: TGCGCCAGCAGCTTGCAAGGAGGCACCTCCTACAATGAGCAGTTCTTC.

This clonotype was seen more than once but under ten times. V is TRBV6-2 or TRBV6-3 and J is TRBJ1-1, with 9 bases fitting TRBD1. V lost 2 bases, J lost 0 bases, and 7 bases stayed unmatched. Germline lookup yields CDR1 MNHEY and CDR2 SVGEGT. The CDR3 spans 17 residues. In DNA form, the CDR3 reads TGTGCCAGCAGTTACCCGGGGACAGGGAGCATGAACACTGAAGCTTTCTTT. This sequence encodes CASSYPGTGSMNTEAFF.

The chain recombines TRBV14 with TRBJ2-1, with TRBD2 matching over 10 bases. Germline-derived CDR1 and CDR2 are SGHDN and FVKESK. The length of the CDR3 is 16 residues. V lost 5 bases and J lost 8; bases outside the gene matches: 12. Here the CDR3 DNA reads TGTGCCAGCAGCGAACGGGGAGCGGGAGGGCCTTATGAGCAGTTCTTC. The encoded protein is CASSERGAGGPYEQFF. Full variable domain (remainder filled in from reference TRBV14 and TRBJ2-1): EAGVTQFPSHSVIEKGQTVTLRCDPISGHDNLYWYRRVMGKEIKFLLHFVKESKQDESGMPNNRFLAERTGGTYSTLKVQPAELEDSGVYFCASSERGAGGPYEQFFGPGTRLTVL.